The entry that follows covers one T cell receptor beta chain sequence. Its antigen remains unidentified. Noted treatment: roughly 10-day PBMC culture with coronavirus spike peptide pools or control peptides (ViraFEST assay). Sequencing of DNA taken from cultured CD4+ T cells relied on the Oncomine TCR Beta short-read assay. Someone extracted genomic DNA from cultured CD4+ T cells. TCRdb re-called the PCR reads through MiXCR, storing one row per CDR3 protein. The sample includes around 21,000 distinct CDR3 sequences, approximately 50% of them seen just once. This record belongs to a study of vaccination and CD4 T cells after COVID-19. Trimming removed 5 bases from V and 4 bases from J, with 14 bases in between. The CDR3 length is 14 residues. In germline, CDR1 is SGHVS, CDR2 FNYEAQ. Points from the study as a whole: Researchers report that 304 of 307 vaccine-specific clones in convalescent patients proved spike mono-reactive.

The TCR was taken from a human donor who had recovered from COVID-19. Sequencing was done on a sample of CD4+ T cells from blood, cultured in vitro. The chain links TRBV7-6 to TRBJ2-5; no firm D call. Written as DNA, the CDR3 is TGTGCCAGCAGCCCCGGCCAGTTGGGAGAGACCCAGTACTTC. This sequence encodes CASSPGQLGETQYF.